This is a list of T cell receptor beta chains from one sample in a study of T-cell memory formation after mild COVID-19. TCRdb reprocessed the 5' RACE reads with MiXCR, giving one entry per CDR3 protein. This table holds about 470,000 distinct CDR3 sequences, over 15% found once. The sequenced material came from PBMCs or a T cell subset sorted from them (not recorded which). The receptors shown here come from an adult woman who had mild COVID-19 (a few samples of this study predate the infection). Cell type and time point are not known. Both conserved end residues are part of each CDR3. The D gene is left open where the match is weak. A row's size may be missing; if present it is once, few, many or a size class.

cdr3_nt: TGCAGTGCTAGAGATGGGGTTGTACCCTACAATGAGCAGTTCTTC
cdr3_aa: CSARDGVVPYNEQFF
v_call: TRBV20-1
j_call: TRBJ2-1
d_call: NA
clone_size: NA

cdr3_nt: TGTGCCAGCAGTGCCAGGGACAGCTACACCGGGGAGCTGTTTTTT
cdr3_aa: CASSARDSYTGELFF
v_call: TRBV25-1
j_call: TRBJ2-2
d_call: TRBD1
clone_size: few

cdr3_nt: TGTGCCATCAGTGAGTCGAAGGTAGCAGGGTCCGATACGCAGTATTTT
cdr3_aa: CAISESKVAGSDTQYF
v_call: TRBV10-3
j_call: TRBJ2-3
d_call: NA
clone_size: few

cdr3_nt: TGTGCCAGCTCACCACCGGCAGGATTACGCCAAGAGACCCAGTACTTC
cdr3_aa: CASSPPAGLRQETQYF
v_call: TRBV18
j_call: TRBJ2-5
d_call: NA
clone_size: few

cdr3_nt: TGTGCCAGCAGTTTTGTGGGAACTAATGAAAAACTGTTTTTT
cdr3_aa: CASSFVGTNEKLFF
v_call: TRBV12-3/TRBV12-4
j_call: TRBJ1-4
d_call: NA
clone_size: once

cdr3_nt: TGTGCCAGCAGCTTAGGGACAGGAATAAATCAGCCCCAGCATTTT
cdr3_aa: CASSLGTGINQPQHF
v_call: TRBV7-6
j_call: TRBJ1-5
d_call: TRBD1
clone_size: NA

cdr3_nt: TGTGCCAGCAGCCACTTCGACAATGAGCAGTTCTTC
cdr3_aa: CASSHFDNEQFF
v_call: TRBV2
j_call: TRBJ2-1
d_call: NA
clone_size: NA

cdr3_nt: TGTGCTAGTGGTTCAATTGGAGCGGGAGTCGAGACCGGGGAGCTGTTTTTT
cdr3_aa: CASGSIGAGVETGELFF
v_call: TRBV12-5
j_call: TRBJ2-2
d_call: TRBD2
clone_size: many

cdr3_nt: TGTGCCAGCTCACCACGACAGGGGGACGAAAAACTGTTTTTT
cdr3_aa: CASSPRQGDEKLFF
v_call: TRBV18
j_call: TRBJ1-4
d_call: TRBD1
clone_size: few

cdr3_nt: TGTGCCAGCAGCCAAGTAGCGGGGACATCCTACAATGAGCAGTTCTTC
cdr3_aa: CASSQVAGTSYNEQFF
v_call: TRBV3-1
j_call: TRBJ2-1
d_call: TRBD2
clone_size: NA

cdr3_nt: TGTGCCAGTACCCTCCAGGGTGGTGAAGCTTTCTTT
cdr3_aa: CASTLQGGEAFF
v_call: TRBV19
j_call: TRBJ1-1
d_call: NA
clone_size: few

cdr3_nt: TGCGCCAGCAGCCAAGATGCTTGGCGCGAGCAGTTCTTC
cdr3_aa: CASSQDAWREQFF
v_call: TRBV4-3
j_call: TRBJ2-1
d_call: NA
clone_size: few

cdr3_nt: TGCAGTGCTAGTACGGCGATAGAGGGCTACGAGCAGTACTTC
cdr3_aa: CSASTAIEGYEQYF
v_call: TRBV20-1
j_call: TRBJ2-7
d_call: NA
clone_size: NA

cdr3_nt: TGTGCCAGCAGCTTAGCGGGAGGGGGCGTGAACACTGAAGCTTTCTTT
cdr3_aa: CASSLAGGGVNTEAFF
v_call: TRBV7-2
j_call: TRBJ1-1
d_call: TRBD1
clone_size: NA

cdr3_nt: TGTGCCAGCAGTCGGGGGGCCACTGAAGCTTTCTTT
cdr3_aa: CASSRGATEAFF
v_call: TRBV6-6
j_call: TRBJ1-1
d_call: NA
clone_size: NA

cdr3_nt: TGCGCCAGCAGCCAACAATTGGGGACTAGCGGGATGACCTACGAGCAGTACTTC
cdr3_aa: CASSQQLGTSGMTYEQYF
v_call: TRBV4-3
j_call: TRBJ2-7
d_call: TRBD2
clone_size: few

cdr3_nt: TGTGCCAGCAGCAACCGGGACAGGGAAAATGAAAAACTGTTTTTT
cdr3_aa: CASSNRDRENEKLFF
v_call: TRBV21-1
j_call: TRBJ1-4
d_call: NA
clone_size: NA

cdr3_nt: TGTGCCAGCAGCTTAGTATCCGGGCCCAGGACTGAAGCTTTCTTT
cdr3_aa: CASSLVSGPRTEAFF
v_call: TRBV7-2
j_call: TRBJ1-1
d_call: NA
clone_size: NA

cdr3_nt: TGTGCCACCAGTGACGGAGGCACAAACAATGAGCAGTTCTTC
cdr3_aa: CATSDGGTNNEQFF
v_call: TRBV24-1
j_call: TRBJ2-1
d_call: NA
clone_size: few

cdr3_nt: TGTGCCATCAGTGGCTACGCAGGGGTTAATTACGAGCAGTACTTC
cdr3_aa: CAISGYAGVNYEQYF
v_call: TRBV10-3
j_call: TRBJ2-7
d_call: NA
clone_size: few

cdr3_nt: TGCGCCAGCAGCGAGGGACAGGGGTCCTATGGCTACACCTTC
cdr3_aa: CASSEGQGSYGYTF
v_call: TRBV5-1
j_call: TRBJ1-2
d_call: TRBD1
clone_size: many

cdr3_nt: TGCGCCAGCAGGGGAACAGCCACCTACGAGCAGTACTTC
cdr3_aa: CASRGTATYEQYF
v_call: TRBV5-1
j_call: TRBJ2-7
d_call: NA
clone_size: few

cdr3_nt: TGTGCCAGCAGCTTACTCCAGGGTATCTACAATGAGCAGTTCTTC
cdr3_aa: CASSLLQGIYNEQFF
v_call: TRBV7-2
j_call: TRBJ2-1
d_call: NA
clone_size: NA

cdr3_nt: TGTGCCAGCAGTTTGGCCGACCGGGAGACCCAGTACTTC
cdr3_aa: CASSLADRETQYF
v_call: TRBV12-3/TRBV12-4
j_call: TRBJ2-5
d_call: NA
clone_size: NA

cdr3_nt: TGTGCCAGCAGTGACCCCGGACGGGACACTGAAGCTTTCTTT
cdr3_aa: CASSDPGRDTEAFF
v_call: TRBV6-6
j_call: TRBJ1-1
d_call: NA
clone_size: few